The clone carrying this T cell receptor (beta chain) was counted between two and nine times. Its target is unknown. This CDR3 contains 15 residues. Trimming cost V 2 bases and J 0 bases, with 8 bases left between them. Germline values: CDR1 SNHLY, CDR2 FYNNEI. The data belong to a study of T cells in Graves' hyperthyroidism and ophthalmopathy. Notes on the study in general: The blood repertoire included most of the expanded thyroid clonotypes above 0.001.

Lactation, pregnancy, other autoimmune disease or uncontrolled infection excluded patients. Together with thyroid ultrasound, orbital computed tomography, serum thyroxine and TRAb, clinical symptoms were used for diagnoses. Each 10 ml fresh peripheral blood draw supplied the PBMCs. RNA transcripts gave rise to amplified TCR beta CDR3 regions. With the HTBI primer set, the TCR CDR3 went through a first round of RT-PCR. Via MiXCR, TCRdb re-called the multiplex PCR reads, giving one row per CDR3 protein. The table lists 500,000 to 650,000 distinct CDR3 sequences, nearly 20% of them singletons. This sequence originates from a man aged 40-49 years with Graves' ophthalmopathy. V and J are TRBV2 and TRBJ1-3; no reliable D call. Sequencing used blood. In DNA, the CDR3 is TGTGCCAGCAGTGAAAGAAGGGTCTCTGGAAACACCATATATTTT. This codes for CASSERRVSGNTIYF.